This entry is about one T cell receptor beta chain. The V gene lost 5 bases and the J gene lost 4 bases, with 15 bases spanning the gap. Germline V lookup: CDR1 LNHNV, CDR2 YYDKDF (reference sequence). The CDR3 has 15 amino acids. This record belongs to a study of TIL therapy for anti-PD-1-resistant metastatic lung cancer. Background on the study: Half of patients were current or former smokers.

This was the immunoSEQ v3 assay. TCRdb's table, derived via immunoSEQ multiplex PCR, lists solely in-frame clones and lacks some. The sample records around 13,000 clones, about 70% being singletons. The time point was: pre-treatment sample, taken before nivolumab and TIL therapy. The tumor samples were excised metastases, mostly pleural nodules or supraclavicular lymph nodes. The TCR sequence derives from a woman between 30 and 80 years old with non-small cell lung cancer. This chain connects TRBV15 to TRBJ2-1, with D unclear. Source: tumor tissue, taken at baseline. DNA of the CDR3: TGTGCCACCAGCGCAGCGAGACTGGATTACAATGAGCAGTTCTTC. Residues: CATSAARLDYNEQFF.